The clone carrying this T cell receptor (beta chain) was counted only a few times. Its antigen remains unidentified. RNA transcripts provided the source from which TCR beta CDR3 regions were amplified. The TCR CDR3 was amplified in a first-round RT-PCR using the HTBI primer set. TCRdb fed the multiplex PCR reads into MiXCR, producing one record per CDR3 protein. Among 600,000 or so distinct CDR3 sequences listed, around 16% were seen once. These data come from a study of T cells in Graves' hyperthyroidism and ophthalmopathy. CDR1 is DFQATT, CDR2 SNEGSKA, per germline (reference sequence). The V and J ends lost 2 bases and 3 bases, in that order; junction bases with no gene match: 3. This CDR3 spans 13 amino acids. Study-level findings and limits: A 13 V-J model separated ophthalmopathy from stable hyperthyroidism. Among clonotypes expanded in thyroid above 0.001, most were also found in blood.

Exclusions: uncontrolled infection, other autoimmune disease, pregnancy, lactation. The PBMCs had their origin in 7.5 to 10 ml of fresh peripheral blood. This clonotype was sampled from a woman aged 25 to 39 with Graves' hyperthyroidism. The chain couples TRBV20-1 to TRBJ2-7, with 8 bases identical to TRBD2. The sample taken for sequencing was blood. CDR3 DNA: TGCAGTGCTAGAATTAGCGGGATCTACGAGCAGTACTTC. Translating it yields CSARISGIYEQYF.